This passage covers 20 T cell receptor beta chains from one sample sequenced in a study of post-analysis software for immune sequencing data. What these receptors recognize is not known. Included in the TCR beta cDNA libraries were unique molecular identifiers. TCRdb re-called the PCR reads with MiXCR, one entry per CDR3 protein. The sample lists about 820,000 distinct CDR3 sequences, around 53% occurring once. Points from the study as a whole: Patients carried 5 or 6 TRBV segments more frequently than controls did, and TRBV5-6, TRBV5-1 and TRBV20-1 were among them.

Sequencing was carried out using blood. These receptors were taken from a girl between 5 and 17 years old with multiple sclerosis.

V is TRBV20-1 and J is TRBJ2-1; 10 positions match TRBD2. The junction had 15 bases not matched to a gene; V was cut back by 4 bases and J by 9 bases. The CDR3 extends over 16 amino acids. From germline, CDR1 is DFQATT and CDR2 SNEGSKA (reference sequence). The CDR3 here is CSATSGSMGRWAEQFF. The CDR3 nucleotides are TGCAGTGCTACTAGCGGGAGTATGGGTAGATGGGCTGAGCAGTTCTTC.

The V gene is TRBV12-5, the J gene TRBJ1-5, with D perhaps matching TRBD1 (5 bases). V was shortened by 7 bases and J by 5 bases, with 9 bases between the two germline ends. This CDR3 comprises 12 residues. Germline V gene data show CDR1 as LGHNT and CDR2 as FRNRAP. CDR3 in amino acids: CASAQVHQPQHF. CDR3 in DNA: TGTGCTAGTGCACAGGTGCATCAGCCCCAGCATTTT.

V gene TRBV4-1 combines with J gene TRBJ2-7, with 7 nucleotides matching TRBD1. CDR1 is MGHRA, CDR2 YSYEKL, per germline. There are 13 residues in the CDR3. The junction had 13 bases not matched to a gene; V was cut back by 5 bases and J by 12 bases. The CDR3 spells CASSATGDRSRYF. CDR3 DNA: TGCGCCAGCAGCGCCACAGGGGACCGCAGCCGGTACTTC.

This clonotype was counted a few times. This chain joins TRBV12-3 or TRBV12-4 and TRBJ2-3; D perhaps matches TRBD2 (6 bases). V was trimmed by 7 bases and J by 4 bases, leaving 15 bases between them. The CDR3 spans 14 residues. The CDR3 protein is CASTPEERADTQYF. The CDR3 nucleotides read TGTGCCAGCACCCCGGAGGAGCGGGCAGATACGCAGTATTTT.

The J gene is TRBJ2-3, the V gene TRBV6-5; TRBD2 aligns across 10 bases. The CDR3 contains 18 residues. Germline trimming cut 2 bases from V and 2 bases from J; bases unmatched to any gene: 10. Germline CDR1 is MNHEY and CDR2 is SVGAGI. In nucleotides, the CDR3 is TGTGCCAGCAGTTACGGCCTAGCGGGAGCATCTAACACAGATACGCAGTATTTT. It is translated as CASSYGLAGASNTDTQYF.

CDR3: CASSLADGTSGRGIDEQFF. The CDR3 DNA follows: TGTGCCAGCAGCTTAGCGGATGGGACTAGCGGGAGGGGTATCGATGAGCAGTTCTTC. The chain uses TRBV7-8 and TRBJ2-1, with 16 bases identical to TRBD2. There are 19 residues in the CDR3. V shed 0 bases, J shed 8 bases, and the junction held 10 bases outside the gene matches. Germline V gives CDR1 SGHVS, CDR2 FQNEAQ.

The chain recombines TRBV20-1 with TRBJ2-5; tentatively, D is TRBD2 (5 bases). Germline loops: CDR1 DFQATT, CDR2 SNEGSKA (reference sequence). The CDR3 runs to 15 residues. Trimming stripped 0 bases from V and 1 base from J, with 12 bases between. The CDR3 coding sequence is TGCAGTGCTAGAGATCCCTCTGGAGGCCAAGAGACCCAGTACTTC. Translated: CSARDPSGGQETQYF.

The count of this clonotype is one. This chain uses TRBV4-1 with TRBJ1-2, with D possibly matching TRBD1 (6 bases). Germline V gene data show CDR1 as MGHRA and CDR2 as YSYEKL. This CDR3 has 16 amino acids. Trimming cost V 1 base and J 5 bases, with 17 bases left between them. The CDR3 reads CASSQVWGAISYGYTF. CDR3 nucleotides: TGCGCCAGCAGCCAAGTTTGGGGGGCTATTTCTTATGGCTACACCTTC.

CDR3 DNA sequence: TGTGCCAGCAGCCAGCCTGGTGTCACAGATACGCAGTATTTT. Protein sequence: CASSQPGVTDTQYF. The gene calls are TRBV7-9 and TRBJ2-3; D is unclear. The CDR3 totals 14 residues. Germline CDR1 is SEHNR and CDR2 is FQNEAQ (reference sequence). The V gene lost 5 bases and the J gene lost 2 bases, with 11 bases spanning the gap.

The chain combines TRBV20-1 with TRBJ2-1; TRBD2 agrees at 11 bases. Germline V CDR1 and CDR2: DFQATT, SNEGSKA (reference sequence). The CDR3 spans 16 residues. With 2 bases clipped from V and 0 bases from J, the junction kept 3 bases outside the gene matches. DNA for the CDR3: TGCAGTGCTAGAACTACTAGCGGGGGCTCCTACAATGAGCAGTTCTTC. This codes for CSARTTSGGSYNEQFF.

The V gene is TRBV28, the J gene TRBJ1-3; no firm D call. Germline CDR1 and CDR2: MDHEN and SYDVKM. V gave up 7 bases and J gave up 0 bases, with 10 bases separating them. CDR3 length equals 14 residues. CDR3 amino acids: CASTGPNSGNTIYF. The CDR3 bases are TGTGCCAGCACTGGACCCAACTCTGGAAACACCATATATTTT.

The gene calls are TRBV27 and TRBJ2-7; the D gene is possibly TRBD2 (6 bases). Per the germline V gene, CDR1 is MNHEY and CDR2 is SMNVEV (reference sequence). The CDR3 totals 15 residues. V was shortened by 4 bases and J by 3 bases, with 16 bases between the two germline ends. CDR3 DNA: TGTGCCAGCAGTTCCAACTCCCGGGACTTCTACGAGCAGTACTTC. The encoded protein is CASSSNSRDFYEQYF.

The CDR3 nucleotides read TGTGCCAGCAGCTTCGGGTCTGCCGGGGGTTACAATGAGCAGTTCTTC. Translated: CASSFGSAGGYNEQFF. This chain joins TRBV7-2 and TRBJ2-1; weak D call: TRBD2 (6 bases). Germline V lookup: CDR1 SGHTA, CDR2 FQGNSA. This CDR3 has 16 amino acids. The germline V and J ends were trimmed by 3 bases and 4 bases, with 16 bases remaining between them.

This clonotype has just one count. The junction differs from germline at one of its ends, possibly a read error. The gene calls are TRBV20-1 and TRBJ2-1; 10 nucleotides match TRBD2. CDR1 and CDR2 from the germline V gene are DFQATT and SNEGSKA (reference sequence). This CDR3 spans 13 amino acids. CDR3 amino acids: CSVERGGRNGQFF. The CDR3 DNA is TGCAGTGTCGAGCGGGGGGGCCGGAATGGGCAGTTCTTC.

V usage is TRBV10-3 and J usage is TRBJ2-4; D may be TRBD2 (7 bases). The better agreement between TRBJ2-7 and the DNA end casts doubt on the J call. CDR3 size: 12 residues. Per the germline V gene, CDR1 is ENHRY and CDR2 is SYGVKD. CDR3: CAIRGGGHEQYF. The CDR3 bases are TGTGCCATCCGGGGAGGGGGTCACGAGCAGTACTTC.

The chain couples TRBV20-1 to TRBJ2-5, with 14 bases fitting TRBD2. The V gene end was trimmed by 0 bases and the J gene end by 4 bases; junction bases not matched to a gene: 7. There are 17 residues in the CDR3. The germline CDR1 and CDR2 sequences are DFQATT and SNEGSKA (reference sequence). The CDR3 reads CSARDVRLAGGSETQYF. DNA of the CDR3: TGCAGTGCTAGAGATGTCCGACTAGCGGGAGGGTCAGAGACCCAGTACTTC.

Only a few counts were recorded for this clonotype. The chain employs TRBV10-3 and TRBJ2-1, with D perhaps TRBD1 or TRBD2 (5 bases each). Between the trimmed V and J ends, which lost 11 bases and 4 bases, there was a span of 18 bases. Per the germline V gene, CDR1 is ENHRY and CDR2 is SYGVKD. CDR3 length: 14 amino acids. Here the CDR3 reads CASSAGTDYNEQFF. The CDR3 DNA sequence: TGTGCCTCGTCCGCCGGGACGGATTACAATGAGCAGTTCTTC.

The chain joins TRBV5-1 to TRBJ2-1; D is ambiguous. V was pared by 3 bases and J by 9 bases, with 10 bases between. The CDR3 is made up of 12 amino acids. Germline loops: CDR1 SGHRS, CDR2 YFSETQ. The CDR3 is CASSWRVGEQFF. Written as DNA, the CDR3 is TGCGCCAGCAGCTGGAGAGTTGGTGAGCAGTTCTTC.

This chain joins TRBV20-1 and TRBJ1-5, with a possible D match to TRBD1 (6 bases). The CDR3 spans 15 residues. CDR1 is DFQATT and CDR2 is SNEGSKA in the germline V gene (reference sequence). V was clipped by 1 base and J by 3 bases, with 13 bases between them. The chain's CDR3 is CSARGSRQDNQPQHF. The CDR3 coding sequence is TGCAGTGCTAGAGGATCGAGACAGGACAATCAGCCCCAGCATTTT.

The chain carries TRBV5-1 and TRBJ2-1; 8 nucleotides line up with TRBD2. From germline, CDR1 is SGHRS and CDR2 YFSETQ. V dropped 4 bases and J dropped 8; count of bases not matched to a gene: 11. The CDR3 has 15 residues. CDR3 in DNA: TGCGCCAGCAGCAGGATCTCCGGGACTAGGGATGAGCAGTTCTTC. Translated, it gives CASSRISGTRDEQFF. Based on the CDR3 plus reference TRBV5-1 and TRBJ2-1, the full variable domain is KAGVTQTPRYLIKTRGQQVTLSCSPISGHRSVSWYQQTPGQGLQFLFEYFSETQRNKGNFPGRFSGRQFSNSRSEMNVSTLELGDSALYLCASSRISGTRDEQFFGPGTRLTVL.